These T cell receptor beta chains were read from a single sample in a study of blood T cells in healthy people across ages. MiXCR was run by TCRdb on the 5' RACE reads, yielding one entry per CDR3 protein. This table has around 820,000 distinct CDR3 sequences, around 25% appearing once. The sample was also linked to a second study, of T cells of mothers and their children.

Sequenced sample: blood. These TCRs come from a boy aged 5-17 years in good health. Both conserved end residues are part of each CDR3. D genes are given only for firm matches.

CASSEAGGQETQYF	-	TRBV2	TRBJ2-5
CASTGGGAAETQYF	TRBD2	TRBV6-2/TRBV6-3	TRBJ2-5
CSVDTGLQETQYF	-	TRBV29-1	TRBJ2-5
CASSAGTGNTEAFF	TRBD1	TRBV9	TRBJ1-1
CASSLAGQGNSPLHF	TRBD1	TRBV7-2	TRBJ1-6
CASSSAAGLNQETQYF	-	TRBV7-7	TRBJ2-5
CASSAGKDYGYTF	-	TRBV5-1	TRBJ1-2
CASRPPGERGYNEQFF	TRBD2	TRBV5-1	TRBJ2-1
CASSHSGDRSYEQYF	TRBD1	TRBV28	TRBJ2-7
CAWSYRGPYEQYF	TRBD1	TRBV30	-
CAWSVGPRDYSYEQYF	TRBD2	TRBV30	-
CSATQAVVPRHEQYF	-	TRBV20-1	TRBJ2-7
CASRIESGTYNEQFF	-	TRBV2	TRBJ2-1
CASSQGGDLPYEQYF	-	TRBV4-3	-
CASNGLGVLDLYEQYF	TRBD2	TRBV6-2/TRBV6-3	TRBJ2-7
CASSPRQGPSYGYTF	TRBD1	TRBV12-3/TRBV12-4	TRBJ1-2
CASSSTPGQGAYEQYF	TRBD1	TRBV7-6	TRBJ2-7
CASSLQGVGTEAFF	-	TRBV5-1	TRBJ1-1
CASSSSETGAFF	TRBD1	TRBV6-2/TRBV6-3	TRBJ1-1
CASSGITGSGETQYF	-	TRBV2	TRBJ2-5
CASSQELGRADTQYF	TRBD2	TRBV3-1	TRBJ2-3
CASIETGGTTEAFF	TRBD1	TRBV6-2/TRBV6-3	TRBJ1-1
CASSWMNTEAFF	-	TRBV10-2	TRBJ1-1
CASSLPEASYNEQFF	-	TRBV23-1	TRBJ2-1
CASSYQWDIRGGETQYF	-	TRBV6-5	-
CASSPGGTGLVGEQYF	TRBD1	TRBV7-9	-
CASSLMVNEQFF	-	TRBV28	-
CASSLRTREQGYTF	-	TRBV7-2	TRBJ1-2
CASSMPGQGAGLGPYEQYF	TRBD1	TRBV7-8	-
CSAPQVQETQYF	-	TRBV20-1	TRBJ2-5
CSVEFPSAAEQYF	-	TRBV29-1	TRBJ2-7
CASSWLGVQGGNEQFF	TRBD1	TRBV7-8	TRBJ2-1